What follows are 19 T cell receptor beta chains derived from one specimen sequenced in a study of blood T cell repertoires in COVID-19 (dated by TCRdb to between 2020 and 2021). The library was produced with the immunoSEQ multiplex PCR assay. What TCRdb holds here is the immuneACCESS table cut down to in-frame rearrangements. Part of the clones is not present; checked against another copy, under half of the missing clones reflect an unresolved V gene, and the others are unexplained. The sample data list 23,000 or so clones, and about 93% of these were observed just once. The top ten clones comprise 15% to 20% of the sample. Sequencing was performed on peripheral blood. The receptors shown here come from a human donor in a cohort sampled during active COVID-19.

The chain is built from TRBV27 and TRBJ1-4; 7 bases align to TRBD1. Germline CDR1 is MNHEY and CDR2 is SMNVEV (reference sequence). The V and J ends lost 6 bases and 4 bases, in that order; junction bases with no gene match: 8. The CDR3 runs to 15 residues. This chain's CDR3 is CASRTGTYNNEKLFF. CDR3 sequence (DNA): TGTGCCAGCAGGACAGGGACCTATAATAATGAAAAACTGTTTTTT.

This chain joins TRBV6-6 and TRBJ1-5; unclear D gene. V was pared by 10 bases and J by 3 bases, with 13 bases between. Germline V lookup: CDR1 MNHNY, CDR2 SVGAGI (reference sequence). The CDR3 consists of 13 residues. In DNA, the CDR3 is TGTGCCATCGGAGAGACCAACAATCAGCCCCAGCATTTT. This gives the protein CAIGETNNQPQHF.

The chain links TRBV7-8 to TRBJ1-2; a possible D gene is TRBD1 (5 bases). V was trimmed by 4 bases and J by 4 bases, leaving 16 bases between them. Germline V gene lookup returns CDR1 SGHVS and CDR2 FQNEAQ. This CDR3 is built from 15 residues. CDR3 amino acids: CASSSWGGRSYGYTF. DNA of the CDR3: TGTGCCAGCAGCTCATGGGGGGGTAGGAGCTATGGCTACACCTTC.

The chain recombines TRBV5-4 with TRBJ2-3; 9 bases match TRBD2. This CDR3 region has 16 residues. After removal of 2 bases from V and 2 bases from J, the junction contained 6 bases not matched to a gene. From germline, CDR1 is SGHNT and CDR2 YYREEE (reference sequence). The CDR3 protein is CASSFLRGGATDTQYF. For the CDR3, the DNA is TGTGCCAGCAGCTTTTTGCGGGGGGGCGCCACAGATACGCAGTATTTT.

The chain carries TRBV5-1 and TRBJ1-1; 12 positions agree with TRBD1. This CDR3 has 18 residues. Germline values: CDR1 SGHRS, CDR2 YFSETQ. The V and J ends lost 4 bases and 6 bases, in that order; junction bases with no gene match: 16. The CDR3 here is CASSQTGTGGRRSSEAFF. The CDR3 DNA sequence: TGCGCCAGCAGCCAAACCGGGACAGGGGGCAGGAGGAGCTCTGAAGCTTTCTTT.

This chain joins TRBV9 and TRBJ2-1, with D uncertain. Trimming shortened V by 0 bases and J by 3 bases, and 4 bases separated the two germline ends. Germline CDR1 and CDR2: SGDLS and YYNGEE. The CDR3 has 13 amino acids. The CDR3, as DNA: TGTGCCAGCAGCGTAGCGGGCTACAATGAGCAGTTCTTC. Amino acid sequence: CASSVAGYNEQFF.

V gene TRBV5-4 combines with J gene TRBJ2-3, with 8 nucleotides matching TRBD1. J lost 5 bases, V lost 4 bases, and 6 bases had no gene match. Germline V lookup: CDR1 SGHNT, CDR2 YYREEE (reference sequence). CDR3 size: 14 residues. In nucleotides, the CDR3 is TGTGCCAGCAGCCCGTCGACAGGGGTAGATACGCAGTATTTT. Translating it yields CASSPSTGVDTQYF. Filled out from reference TRBV5-4 and TRBJ2-3, the complete variable domain reads ETGVTQSPTHLIKTRGQQVTLRCSSQSGHNTVSWYQQALGQGPQFIFQYYREEENGRGNFPPRFSGLQFPNYSSELNVNALELDDSALYLCASSPSTGVDTQYFGPGTRLTVL.

The rearrangement joins TRBV6-5 to TRBJ1-2, with 12 nucleotides matching TRBD1. With V trimmed by 6 bases and J by 7 bases, 9 bases remained unmatched. This CDR3 contains 15 residues. Germline loops: CDR1 MNHEY, CDR2 SVGAGI. The CDR3: CASSAGTGGEGGYTF. Here the CDR3 DNA reads TGTGCCAGCAGCGCCGGGACAGGGGGCGAGGGTGGCTACACCTTC.

This chain links TRBV6-2 or TRBV6-3 with TRBJ1-6, with 7 bases fitting TRBD1. In germline, CDR1 is MNHEY, CDR2 SVGEGT. The CDR3 is 13 amino acids. The V gene end was trimmed by 6 bases and the J gene end by 10 bases; junction bases not matched to a gene: 6. The CDR3 spells CASSGQERSPLHF. The DNA of the CDR3 is TGTGCCAGCAGCGGACAGGAGAGATCACCCCTCCACTTT.

The chain employs TRBV6-6 and TRBJ1-6, with 7 bases that match TRBD1. There are 17 residues in the CDR3. V gave up 5 bases and J gave up 0 bases; unmatched junction bases: 7. Germline CDR1 and CDR2: MNHNY and SVGAGI (reference sequence). The CDR3 region is CASSPPGQSSYNSPLHF. Here the CDR3 DNA reads TGTGCCAGCAGTCCTCCGGGACAGAGCTCCTATAATTCACCCCTCCACTTT.

The chain links TRBV27 to TRBJ1-1, with D perhaps matching TRBD1 (5 bases). Trimming pared 6 bases from V and 6 bases from J, leaving 8 bases between. The CDR3 sequence is 11 residues long. Germline CDR1 reads MNHEY; CDR2 reads SMNVEV (reference sequence). The CDR3 sequence: CASSQGPEAFF. As DNA, the CDR3 is TGTGCCAGCAGCCAGGGCCCTGAAGCTTTCTTT.

This chain links TRBV5-8 with TRBJ1-5; D is ambiguous. V lost 1 base and J lost 5, with 22 bases in between. Germline assignment: CDR1 SGHTS and CDR2 YDEGEE. The CDR3 sequence is 18 residues long. The CDR3 nucleotides read TGTGCCAGCAGCTTGATCGGGGTAGCCTCACATAAGCATCAGCCCCAGCATTTT. Its translation: CASSLIGVASHKHQPQHF.

This chain connects TRBV18 to TRBJ1-5, with 11 bases that match TRBD1. Trimming at V came to 3 bases and at J to 5 bases, leaving 6 bases not matched to a gene. This CDR3 region has 16 residues. Germline values: CDR1 KGHSH, CDR2 LQKENI. CDR3 protein: CASSPGGQGVYQPQHF. The DNA of the CDR3 is TGTGCCAGCTCACCGGGGGGACAGGGGGTTTATCAGCCCCAGCATTTT.

This chain links TRBV7-2 with TRBJ1-1; unclear D gene. Germline V gives CDR1 SGHTA, CDR2 FQGNSA. Between the trimmed V and J ends, which lost 3 bases and 2 bases, there was a span of 4 bases. The CDR3 is 12 residues long. CDR3 bases: TGTGCCAGCAGCTTTCCAAACACTGAAGCTTTCTTT. Encoded protein: CASSFPNTEAFF.

The rearrangement links TRBV7-3 to TRBJ1-4, with TRBD1 as a possible D gene (5 bases). Trimming cost V 1 base and J 5 bases, with 11 bases left between them. The CDR3 is 15 amino acids. Germline V gene sequence: CDR1 SGHTA, CDR2 FQGTGA. In DNA, the CDR3 is TGTGCCAGCAGCTTAAGTGGGGGGAAGAATGAAAAACTGTTTTTT. This encodes CASSLSGGKNEKLFF. Filled out from reference TRBV7-3 and TRBJ1-4, the complete variable domain reads GAGVSQTPSNKVTEKGKYVELRCDPISGHTALYWYRQSLGQGPEFLIYFQGTGAADDSGLPNDRFFAVRPEGSVSTLKIQRTERGDSAVYLCASSLSGGKNEKLFFGSGTQLSVL.

This rearrangement joins TRBV7-2 to TRBJ1-4; TRBD1 aligns across 10 bases. The CDR3 contains 13 residues. CDR1 and CDR2 (germline): SGHTA, FQGNSA. J gave up 7 bases and V 8 bases, and 4 bases lay outside the gene matches. Here the CDR3 DNA reads TGTGCCAGCGGGGGGACAGGGGCTGAAAAACTGTTTTTT. Its translation: CASGGTGAEKLFF.

The chain combines TRBV5-1 with TRBJ1-6, with TRBD1 as a possible D gene (5 bases). Germline V gene data show CDR1 as SGHRS and CDR2 as YFSETQ. V lost 0 bases and J 11 bases, leaving 15 bases between the germline ends. The CDR3 sequence is 15 residues long. CDR3 bases: TGCGCCAGCAGCTTGGAGGGGTCAGGGCACCCACCCCTCCACTTT. It translates to CASSLEGSGHPPLHF.

This clone turned up a few times. This chain links TRBV4-2 with TRBJ1-2; TRBD1 is a possible D gene (6 bases). V was trimmed by 8 bases and J by 7 bases, leaving 20 bases between them. This CDR3 contains 14 residues. The germline CDR1 and CDR2 sequences are LGHNA and YNFKEQ. CDR3 loop: CASLGDRNTLGYTF. CDR3 nucleotides: TGTGCCAGCTTGGGAGACAGGAACACCCTTGGCTACACCTTC.

The chain couples TRBV19 to TRBJ1-4, with 7 nucleotides matching TRBD1. Germline values: CDR1 LNHDA, CDR2 SQIVND (reference sequence). The ends lost 5 bases at V and 7 bases at J; junction bases unmatched: 7. There are 14 residues in the CDR3. CDR3: CASSYRGESEKLFF. CDR3 DNA sequence: TGTGCCAGTAGTTACAGGGGAGAGAGTGAAAAACTGTTTTTT.